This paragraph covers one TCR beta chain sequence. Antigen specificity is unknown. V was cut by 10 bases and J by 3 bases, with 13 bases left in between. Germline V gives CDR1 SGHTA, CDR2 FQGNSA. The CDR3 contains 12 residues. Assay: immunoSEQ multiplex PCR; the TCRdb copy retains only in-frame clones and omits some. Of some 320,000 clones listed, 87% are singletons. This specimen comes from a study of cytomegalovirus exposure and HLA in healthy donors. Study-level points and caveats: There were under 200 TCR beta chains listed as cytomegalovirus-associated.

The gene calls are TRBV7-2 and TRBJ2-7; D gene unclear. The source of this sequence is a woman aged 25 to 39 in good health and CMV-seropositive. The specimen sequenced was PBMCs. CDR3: CATIGPLYEQYF. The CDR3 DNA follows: TGTGCCACTATAGGTCCCCTCTACGAGCAGTACTTC.